This passage covers 15 T cell receptor beta chains from one sample sequenced in a study of Ad26.COV2.S vaccination and SARS-CoV-2 variants. This table comes from immunoSEQ multiplex PCR, and its TCRdb copy is limited to in-frame clones, with some not included. The sample contains roughly 410,000 clones, under 90% of which appear only once. Treatment noted: around 19 received Ad26.COV2.S at low or high dose, single or two shots; 5 received placebo; per-sample allocation not given. Day 63 after the first vaccine or placebo injection was the time point for sampling. The source was peripheral blood, collected in a trial of Ad26.COV2.S vaccine versus placebo. Receptors were obtained from a person between 18 and 60 years old who received the Ad26.COV2.S COVID-19 vaccine or a placebo.

This chain links TRBV3-1 (or the pseudogene TRBV3-2) with TRBJ2-7; 13 bases line up with TRBD2. V was clipped by 6 bases and J by 2 bases; unmatched bases: 1. The CDR3 is made up of 14 amino acids. Germline lookup yields CDR1 LGHDT and CDR2 YNNKEL (reference sequence). In nucleotides, the CDR3 is TGTGCCAGCAGGGGGACTAGCGGGGCCTACGAGCAGTACTTC. Translating it yields CASRGTSGAYEQYF.

The sample holds one count of this clone. The V gene is TRBV20-1, the J gene TRBJ1-1; a possible D gene is TRBD1 (6 bases). CDR3 length: 13 amino acids. Germline CDR1 DFQATT, CDR2 SNEGSKA (reference sequence). V was clipped by 3 bases and J by 7 bases, with 15 bases between them. CDR3 sequence (DNA): TGCAGTGCTAGTCAGACAGGCGACCTTGAAGCTTTCTTT. As protein: CSASQTGDLEAFF.

The chain recombines TRBV7-9 with TRBJ2-1; 9 positions agree with TRBD1. The CDR3 has 17 amino acids. Per the germline V gene, CDR1 is SEHNR and CDR2 is FQNEAQ (reference sequence). The V segment lost 3 bases and the J segment 8 bases; nucleotides outside the gene matches: 14. CDR3 amino acids: CASSFGKPGTGSHEQFF. CDR3 nucleotides: TGTGCCAGCAGCTTTGGGAAACCCGGGACAGGGTCCCATGAGCAGTTCTTC.

The chain recombines TRBV2 with TRBJ1-3; 7 bases fit TRBD1. Germline loops: CDR1 SNHLY, CDR2 FYNNEI. The CDR3 sequence is 14 residues long. V lost 6 bases and J lost 0; bases outside the gene matches: 2. Written as DNA, the CDR3 is TGTGCCAGCAGCAGGGACAGCTCTGGAAACACCATATATTTT. Encoded protein: CASSRDSSGNTIYF.

This sequence joins TRBV11-2 and TRBJ2-5, with 7 bases fitting TRBD2. This CDR3 comprises 16 residues. V gave up 5 bases and J gave up 3 bases; unmatched junction bases: 12. Germline V gene sequence: CDR1 SGHAT, CDR2 FQNNGV. This chain's CDR3 is CASSPSRGGQKETQYF. CDR3 nucleotides: TGTGCCAGCAGCCCTTCGAGGGGAGGGCAAAAAGAGACCCAGTACTTC.

The chain joins TRBV9 to TRBJ2-2; maybe TRBD2 (6 bases). V was clipped by 3 bases and J by 1 base, with 10 bases between them. The CDR3 contains 15 residues. Germline V CDR1 and CDR2: SGDLS, YYNGEE. The CDR3 protein is CASSAGLLNTGELFF. CDR3 nucleotides: TGTGCCAGCAGCGCGGGACTCCTGAACACCGGGGAGCTGTTTTTT.

This rearrangement joins TRBV19 to TRBJ2-3; tentative D call: TRBD2 (7 bases). Trimming shortened V by 6 bases and J by 2 bases, and 15 bases separated the two germline ends. Germline V gives CDR1 LNHDA, CDR2 SQIVND (reference sequence). The CDR3 sequence is 15 residues long. The CDR3 spells CASSLGGVITDTQYF. CDR3 nucleotide sequence: TGTGCCAGTAGCCTAGGGGGGGTAATCACAGATACGCAGTATTTT.

This clone came up once. The chain uses TRBV9 and TRBJ1-3; TRBD1 agrees at 7 bases. Germline assignment: CDR1 SGDLS and CDR2 YYNGEE. This CDR3 spans 14 amino acids. V lost 4 bases and J lost 11; bases outside the gene matches: 12. CDR3 nucleotides: TGTGCCAGCAGCCTACAGGGGCGGGGGAGCGCCATATATTTT. This sequence encodes CASSLQGRGSAIYF.

This chain links TRBV7-9 with TRBJ2-3; 13 bases align to TRBD2. This CDR3 is 17 amino acids long. Trimming took 6 bases from V and 1 from J; bases not matched to a gene: 7. Germline V gene sequence: CDR1 SEHNR, CDR2 FQNEAQ (reference sequence). In DNA, the CDR3 is TGTGCCAGCAGACCGACTAGCGGGGGGACGGGCACAGATACGCAGTATTTT. This sequence encodes CASRPTSGGTGTDTQYF.

This chain joins TRBV28 and TRBJ1-1, with 7 positions matching TRBD1. V shed 7 bases, J shed 1 base, and the junction held 3 bases outside the gene matches. CDR3 size: 13 residues. Germline V gene data show CDR1 as MDHEN and CDR2 as SYDVKM. As DNA, the CDR3 is TGTGCCAGCACCCACAGGGGGAACACTGAAGCTTTCTTT. Translating it yields CASTHRGNTEAFF.

The V gene is TRBV2, the J gene TRBJ1-2, with 8 bases identical to TRBD1. Germline V CDR1 and CDR2: SNHLY, FYNNEI. There are 17 residues in the CDR3. Losses at the gene ends were 3 bases for V and 4 bases for J; bases not matched to a gene: 13. The CDR3 reads CASSDLGRDRGAYGYTF. CDR3 bases: TGTGCCAGCAGTGACCTCGGTCGTGACAGGGGAGCCTATGGCTACACCTTC.

The genes are TRBV4-1 and TRBJ1-2; TRBD1 matches at 9 bases. The CDR3 spans 17 residues. V shed 1 base, J shed 0 bases, and the junction held 6 bases outside the gene matches. The germline CDR1 and CDR2 sequences are MGHRA and YSYEKL. The CDR3 coding sequence is TGCGCCAGCAGCCAAGCCACAGGGGGCTATTCTAACTATGGCTACACCTTC. This encodes CASSQATGGYSNYGYTF.

The gene calls are TRBV6-1 and TRBJ2-7, with a weak D call TRBD2 (5 bases). This CDR3 is 12 amino acids long. V dropped 5 bases and J dropped 6 bases, with 11 bases sitting between them. CDR1 and CDR2 (germline): MNHNS, SASEGT. Written as DNA, the CDR3 is TGTGCCAGCAGTTCCGGGGTTCTCGAGCAGTACTTC. Residues: CASSSGVLEQYF.

The V and J genes are TRBV5-1 and TRBJ2-7; D is perhaps TRBD2 (6 bases). Germline values: CDR1 SGHRS, CDR2 YFSETQ. V shed 5 bases and J shed 4 bases, with 16 bases lying between them. The CDR3 extends over 14 amino acids. The CDR3 nucleotides are TGCGCCAGCAGTCAGGACTATCTTATGTACGAGCAGTACTTC. Its translation: CASSQDYLMYEQYF.

The genes are TRBV11-3 and TRBJ2-5, with 7 nucleotides matching TRBD2. J gave up 2 bases and V 4 bases, and 7 bases lay outside the gene matches. The germline CDR1 and CDR2 sequences are SGHNT and YENEEA. The CDR3 is made up of 15 amino acids. Here the CDR3 reads CASSSSGEKQETQYF. CDR3 nucleotide sequence: TGTGCCAGCAGCTCGAGCGGGGAGAAACAAGAGACCCAGTACTTC. Combining the CDR3 with reference TRBV11-3 and TRBJ2-5 gives the whole variable domain EAGVVQSPRYKIIEKKQPVAFWCNPISGHNTLYWYLQNLGQGPELLIRYENEEAVDDSQLPKDRFSAERLKGVDSTLKIQPAELGDSAVYLCASSSSGEKQETQYFGPGTRLLVL.